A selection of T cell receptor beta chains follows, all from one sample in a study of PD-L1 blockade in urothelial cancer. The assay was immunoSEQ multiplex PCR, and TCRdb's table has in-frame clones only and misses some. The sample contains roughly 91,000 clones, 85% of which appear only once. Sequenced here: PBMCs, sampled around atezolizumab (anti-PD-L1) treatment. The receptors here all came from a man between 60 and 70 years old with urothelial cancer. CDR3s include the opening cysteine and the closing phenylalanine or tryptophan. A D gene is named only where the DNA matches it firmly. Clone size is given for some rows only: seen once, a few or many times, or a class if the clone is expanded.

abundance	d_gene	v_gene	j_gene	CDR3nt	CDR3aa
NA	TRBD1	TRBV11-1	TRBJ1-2	TGTGCCAGCAGCACCGAATACAGGGGCGGAGGCTACACCTTC	CASSTEYRGGGYTF
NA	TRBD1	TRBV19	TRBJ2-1	TGTGCCAGTACTTTGGGACAGGGGGCCTACAATGAGCAGTTCTTC	CASTLGQGAYNEQFF
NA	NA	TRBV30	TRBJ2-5	TGTGCCTGGAGGCGACAAGAACAAGAGACCCAGTACTTC	CAWRRQEQETQYF
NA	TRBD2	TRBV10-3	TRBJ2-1	TGTGCCATCAGTGAGTCTAGCGGGAAACATGAGCAGTTCTTC	CAISESSGKHEQFF
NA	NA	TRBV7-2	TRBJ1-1	TGTGCCAGCAGCTTAGCGGGCACTCCGGTAGCTTTCTTT	CASSLAGTPVAFF
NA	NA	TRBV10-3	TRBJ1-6	TGTGCCAGCACAGGTCAACGGAATAATTCACCCCTCCACTTT	CASTGQRNNSPLHF
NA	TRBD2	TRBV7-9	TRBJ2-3	TGTGCCAGCAGCTTAGAGGGGCGGGAGAAGATAGATACGCAGTATTTT	CASSLEGREKIDTQYF
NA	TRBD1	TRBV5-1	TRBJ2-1	TGCGCCAGCAGCTTGCCGGGACAGAGTCACAATGAGCAGTTCTTC	CASSLPGQSHNEQFF
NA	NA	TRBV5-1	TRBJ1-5	TGCGCCAGCAGCTTGGAGGGGGGCAATCAGCCCCAGCATTTT	CASSLEGGNQPQHF
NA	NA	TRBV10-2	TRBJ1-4	TGCGCCAACGACAACGAGAGTGAAAAACTGTTTTTT	CANDNESEKLFF
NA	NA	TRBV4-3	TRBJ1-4	TGCGCCAGCAGCCCAGATCCCACAGGGCGTAGTACTAATGAAAAACTGTTTTTT	CASSPDPTGRSTNEKLFF
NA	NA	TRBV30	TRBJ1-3	TGTGCCCTCGGAAACACCATATATTTT	CALGNTIYF
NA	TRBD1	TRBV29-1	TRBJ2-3	TGCAGCGTTGAGGGACAGAGCACAGATACGCAGTATTTT	CSVEGQSTDTQYF
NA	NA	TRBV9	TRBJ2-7	TGTGCCAGCAGCGTAGATAGCGGCTACGAGCAGTACTTC	CASSVDSGYEQYF
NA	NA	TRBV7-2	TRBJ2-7	TGTGCCAGCAGCTTAGTTCAGGGGACCACCTACGAGCAGTACTTC	CASSLVQGTTYEQYF
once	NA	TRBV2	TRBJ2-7	TGTGCCAGCAGCTATAGCTCCTACGAGCAGTACTTC	CASSYSSYEQYF
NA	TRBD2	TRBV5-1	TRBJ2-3	TGCGCCAGCAGCTTGCGGCTAGCGGATACAGATACGCAGTATTTT	CASSLRLADTDTQYF
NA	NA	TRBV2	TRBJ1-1	TGTGCCAGCAGACCTACAGTTGAAGCTTTCTTT	CASRPTVEAFF
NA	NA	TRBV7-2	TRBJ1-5	TGTGCCAGCAGCTTAGACTGGAGCAATCAGCCCCAGCATTTT	CASSLDWSNQPQHF
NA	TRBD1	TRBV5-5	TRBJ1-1	TGTGCCCCCGCAGGGGGCATCTTAAAGACTGAAGCTTTCTTT	CAPAGGILKTEAFF
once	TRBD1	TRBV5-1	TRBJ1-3	TGCGCCAGCACGGACAGGGTCGGAGGTAACACCATATATTTT	CASTDRVGGNTIYF
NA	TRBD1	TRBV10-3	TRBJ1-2	TGTGCCATCGGCAATGGGGACAGGGGTTGGGGCTACACCTTC	CAIGNGDRGWGYTF
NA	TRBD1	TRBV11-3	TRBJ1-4	TGTGCCAGCAGCCCTAGGGGACAGGGGAGAGAAAAACTGTTTTTT	CASSPRGQGREKLFF
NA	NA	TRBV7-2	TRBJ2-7	TGTGCCAGCAGCAGGGACACTTCGGGTGGGTACGAGCAGTACTTC	CASSRDTSGGYEQYF
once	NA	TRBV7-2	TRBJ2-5	TGTGCCAGCAGCTTAGCGGGGGGTTTACAAGAGACCCAGTACTTC	CASSLAGGLQETQYF
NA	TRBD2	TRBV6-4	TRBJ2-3	TGTGCCAGCAGTGTAGCGGGAGGAACAGATACGCAGTATTTT	CASSVAGGTDTQYF
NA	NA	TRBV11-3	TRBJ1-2	TGTGCCAGCAGCTCCCCCTCGGGGGGCTATGGCTACACCTTC	CASSSPSGGYGYTF